The rows below give T cell receptor beta chains drawn from one sample of a study of blood T cell repertoires in COVID-19. Sequenced by immunoSEQ multiplex PCR; TCRdb stores in-frame clones only, minus some. This sample has 150,000 or so clones, with more than 65% found just once. What was sequenced was PBMCs or T cells enriched from blood (not recorded which). The receptors stem from a man aged 45 to 65 who had recovered from COVID-19. Each CDR3 is given with its conserved first and last residue. A D gene is named only where the DNA matches it firmly. Only some rows state a clone size, as once, few, many or a class for expanded clones.

TRBJ2-7 TRBV28 - TRBD2 TGTGCCAGCAGTTTAGGCCTAGCGGGAGACTACGAGCAGTACTTC CASSLGLAGDYEQYF
TRBJ1-6 TRBV18 - - TGTGCCAGCTCACCGGAGGAGGGGTCACCCCTCCACTTT CASSPEEGSPLHF
TRBJ2-7 TRBV9 once TRBD1 TGTGCCAGCAGCGACGGGACAGGGAGAAGGGGCGAGCAGTACTTC CASSDGTGRRGEQYF
TRBJ1-1 TRBV24-1 - TRBD1 TGTGCCACCAGTGAGGGGAACAGGGGTTCGGACACTGAAGCTTTCTTT CATSEGNRGSDTEAFF
TRBJ2-3 TRBV19 - TRBD1 TGTGCCAGTAGTCTATCCTCAGGGGGCTGGGGCACAGATACGCAGTATTTT CASSLSSGGWGTDTQYF
TRBJ1-5 TRBV28 - - TGTGCCAGCAGTTATAGACTTCGCAATCAGCCCCAGCATTTT CASSYRLRNQPQHF
TRBJ1-5 TRBV30 - - TGTGCCTGGAGTGTACCAGGGGCAGGGCCCCAGCATTTT CAWSVPGAGPQHF
TRBJ2-4 TRBV25-1 - - TGTGCCAGCTCCCATAAAAACATTCAGTACTTC CASSHKNIQYF
TRBJ1-5 TRBV28 - TRBD1 TGTGCCAGCAGTTTCGGGACAGGGAATCAGCCCCAGCATTTT CASSFGTGNQPQHF
TRBJ2-7 TRBV27 - TRBD2 TGTGCCAGCAGTTTTCGCGGGAGTTTGTACGAGCAGTACTTC CASSFRGSLYEQYF
TRBJ1-6 TRBV7-3 few - TGTGCCAGCAGCTTAGAGGAGGTCGGGGGGAGCTCCTATAATTCACCCCTCCACTTT CASSLEEVGGSSYNSPLHF
TRBJ2-5 TRBV28 - - TGTGCCAGCGAGGGATTGGAGACCCAGTACTTC CASEGLETQYF
TRBJ1-6 TRBV25-1 - - TGTGCCAGCAGTGACCAGGATAATTCACCCCTCCACTTT CASSDQDNSPLHF
TRBJ2-3 TRBV5-1 - - TGCGCCAGCAGCCCCGGTGGGGCGGGGACAGATACGCAGTATTTT CASSPGGAGTDTQYF
TRBJ2-2 TRBV24-1 - - TGTGCCACCAGTGATTTCGGGGGCGGGGAGCTGTTTTTT CATSDFGGGELFF
TRBJ2-5 TRBV24-1 once TRBD1 TGTGCCACCAGTGATTTGCGGGGACAGGGCCAAGAGACCCAGTACTTC CATSDLRGQGQETQYF
TRBJ1-5 TRBV19 - - TGTGCCAGTAGTATTTGGGGGGTGGATCAGCCCCAGCATTTT CASSIWGVDQPQHF
TRBJ2-1 TRBV12-5 - - TGTGCTAGTGGTTCGCAAGCGGAGAGGTACAATGAGCAGTTCTTC CASGSQAERYNEQFF
TRBJ1-2 TRBV19 - - TGTGCCAGTAGTATACCGGTGGACAGCTACCCTTATGGCTACACCTTC CASSIPVDSYPYGYTF
TRBJ1-5 TRBV10-1 - - TGCGCCAGCAGTGAGGTCGGGAACAATCAGCCCCAGCATTTT CASSEVGNNQPQHF
TRBJ2-5 TRBV28 - - TGTGCCAGCAGTTTATCTGGGGGCATAAGGGCCCAGTACTTC CASSLSGGIRAQYF
TRBJ1-5 TRBV28 once - TGTGCCAGCATTCAGGGAGGTGGAGATCAGCCCCAGCATTTT CASIQGGGDQPQHF
TRBJ1-3 TRBV7-7 - - TGTGCTACCGCCCCCCTCAGCTCTGGAAACACCATATATTTT CATAPLSSGNTIYF
TRBJ1-1 TRBV7-2 few - TGTGCCAGCAGCCTAGAGTTCCAAACTGCTGAAGCTTTCTTT CASSLEFQTAEAFF
TRBJ2-2 TRBV27 - - TGTGCCAGCAGTTTTTTAGACAGGATCAACACCGGGGAGCTGTTTTTT CASSFLDRINTGELFF
TRBJ2-3 TRBV28 - TRBD2 TGTGCCAGCAGTTCCGGGACTAGGGATACGCAGTATTTT CASSSGTRDTQYF
TRBJ2-1 TRBV2 - TRBD1 TGTGCCAGCAGGCAGACAGGGAGTAGCAATGAGCAGTTCTTC CASRQTGSSNEQFF